This TCR beta chain derives from a study of blood T cell repertoires in COVID-19 (dated by TCRdb to between 2020 and 2021). Context from the whole study: The collaborator samples originated in the United States, Italy and Spain and spanned the acute and convalescent phases of COVID-19. Deeply sampled blood TCRbeta repertoires from subjects exposed to, actively infected with, or recovered from COVID-19 were included in the dataset. Nearly every sample came with metadata listing a de-identified subject ID, COVID-19 status, age in years and sex. The material from the prospective study consisted of cDNA or gDNA derived from T cells, B-cell-depleted T cells, or PBMCs. Where available, HLA class I and class II types were obtained from metadata supplied by the sample provider rather than from assay-based typing. The samples were drawn from two sources: the first 160 participants of the ongoing ImmuneRACE study, and 1,000 to 1,500 subjects contributed by 6 global collaborators. The repertoires were made available in a free public database intended to serve as a resource for research on the immune response to SARS-CoV-2. Overall study outcomes, separate from this receptor: How much clinical and demographic metadata was included differed by source and by participant, and the metadata was provided uncurated.

Each collaborating institution followed its own protocols to collect whole blood in K2EDTA tubes. Collaborator samples were shipped for TCRbeta analysis as frozen whole blood, isolated PBMCs, or DNA extracted from either sample type. The immunoSEQ Assay, a bias-controlled multiplex PCR, was used to amplify TCRbeta CDR3 regions from genomic DNA. The original methods were these. The number of nucleated cells in each sample was estimated by amplification of reference gene primers within the assay. To quantify the absolute abundance of each unique TCRbeta CDR3 rearrangement, sequence reads were collapsed and filtered. For each sample, productive Simpson clonality was calculated as the square root of Simpson's diversity index over productive rearrangements. TCRdb's version of the immuneACCESS table is confined to in-frame rearrangements and falls short of the full clone set. An unresolved V gene accounts for under half of the shortfall where checked; the remainder is of unknown origin. Clone size and V and J calls were adopted from that table, with D and trimming inferred from the DNA. The sample table shows 50,000 to 75,000 clones, and about nine tenths are seen once. Of the sample, around 9.4% falls within the top ten clones.

As regards this clone: What antigen it recognizes has not been identified. No clone much larger than this one lies a single base away; base qualities are absent.

Trimming removed 0 bases from V and 3 bases from J, leaving 9 bases between the germline ends. The CDR3 starts with the cysteine, ends with the phenylalanine, and has 15 residues. Just the 45-base CDR3 DNA is kept, in frame starting at base 1. The germline V gene specifies SGHRS as CDR1 and YFSETQ as CDR2. The chain is made from TRBV5-1 and TRBJ2-2; TRBD2 could be the D gene, as 5 bases match. The TCR originated in a human donor in a cohort sampled during active COVID-19. The specimen was peripheral blood. At the DNA level, the sequence is TGCGCCAGCAGCTTGGGTGGGGAGTACACCGGGGAGCTGTTTTTT. This sequence encodes CASSLGGEYTGELFF.